This entry features one TCR beta chain sequence. Its antigen is not known. The data stem from a study of siplizumab effects on memory and regulatory T cells. Study-wide results and limits: Naive or memory phenotype was unassignable for roughly 80-96% of proliferating CD4+ or CD8+ clones. Significantly reduced by siplizumab was the cumulative frequency of alloreactive sequences, namely those traceable to unstimulated CD4+ memory cells. Naive T cell populations appeared to exhibit greater diversity than memory cells and appeared to be major alloresponse contributors.

Profiled with immunoSEQ multiplex PCR; TCRdb holds only in-frame clones, not every one. The table has 85,000 to 130,000 clones, about 90% seen once. Germline V gene data show CDR1 as MNHNS and CDR2 as SASEGT. The CDR3 spans 12 residues. Trimming stripped 8 bases from V and 8 bases from J, with 13 bases between. Sequencing was performed on Tregs sorted from blood. The TCR was taken from a human donor in good health. The chain joins TRBV6-1 to TRBJ2-1; D not resolved. The CDR3 sequence: CASRARWDEQFF. CDR3 DNA sequence: TGTGCCAGCCGTGCTCGTTGGGATGAGCAGTTCTTC.